The T cell receptor beta chain described here comes from a study of cytomegalovirus exposure and HLA in healthy donors. Findings of the study overall: When analyzed later, the rates of TCR association showed variation by HLA locus, with DRB1 the most and HLA-C the fewest. Among donors in an Asian-associated ancestry cluster, a later analysis reportedly found fewer N-insertions than the roughly 650-donor mean. In an earlier analysis, productive rearrangement rates for most beta V segments clustered near 87% or 30%.

PCR involved 60 Vbeta and 13 Jbeta primers. The method was immunoSEQ multiplex PCR; TCRdb's version includes in-frame clones alone and lacks a portion of them. The data show over 95,000 clones, over 60% seen once. Notes on this clone: The antigen is undetermined.

CDR3 length: 15 residues. Germline V gene sequence: CDR1 LNHDA, CDR2 SQIVND (reference sequence). Trimming pared 5 bases from V and 9 bases from J, leaving 20 bases between. The gene calls are TRBV19 and TRBJ2-1, with D possibly matching TRBD2 (5 bases). The sample was PBMCs. This TCR came from a female donor in good health and CMV-seronegative. The CDR3 region is CASSPIGPAGSEQFF. The CDR3, as DNA: TGTGCCAGTAGTCCCATTGGACCAGCTGGGAGTGAGCAGTTCTTC.